The T cell receptor (beta chain) under discussion was sequenced for a study of T cells after posttransplantation cyclophosphamide. Looked up from germline, CDR1 is MNHEY and CDR2 is SMNVEV (reference sequence). The CDR3 length is 15 residues. The V and J ends lost 6 bases and 7 bases, in that order; junction bases with no gene match: 9. Here immunoSEQ multiplex PCR was the method, and the copy in TCRdb shows in-frame clones only, minus some. In the table there are about 6,800 clones, about 92% of which are singletons. Busulfan-fludarabine conditioning, marrow transplant, and cyclophosphamide on days +3 and +4 were administered.

Source: PBMCs, taken 1404 days after allogeneic stem cell transplant with posttransplant cyclophosphamide. The sequence was obtained from a female patient between 50 and 60 years old who received an allogeneic stem cell transplant from a related donor, was CMV-positive, and had no GVHD. Some of these T cells may belong to the graft donor. The J gene is TRBJ1-4, the V gene TRBV27; 9 bases map to TRBD1. Here the CDR3 reads CASSPPGTGREKLFF. DNA of the CDR3: TGTGCCAGCAGCCCTCCCGGGACAGGGCGTGAAAAACTGTTTTTT.